This T cell receptor beta chain emerged from a study of TIL therapy for anti-PD-1-resistant metastatic lung cancer. In the study overall: Most patients had lung adenocarcinoma; several tumors were EGFR-mutant, two ALK-rearranged; half smoked currently or formerly. Median tumor mutation burden was under 1.9 mutations per megabase.

Study-level points and caveats: Treatment-naive, never-smoker and oncogene-addicted patients were overrepresented in this highly selected cohort. After infusion, TIL clonotypes partly replaced peripheral T cells and declined over months.

The immunoSEQ assay was v3. The assay was immunoSEQ multiplex PCR, and TCRdb's table has in-frame clones only and misses some. The sample lists 15,000 to 20,000 clones, 83% seen once, with about 2.2% in the top ten. The CDR3 extends over 15 amino acids. The V gene lost 7 bases and the J gene lost 1 base, with 14 bases spanning the gap. Germline V lookup: CDR1 MNHNS, CDR2 SASEGT. A note on this clone: The target antigen is unknown.

Stated time point: pre-treatment sample, taken before nivolumab and TIL therapy. V is TRBV6-1 and J is TRBJ2-1; tentative D call: TRBD1 (8 bases). This sequence was found in a person between 30 and 79 years old with non-small cell lung cancer. This specimen was blood, taken at baseline. CDR3 nucleotide sequence: TGTGCCAGCATATACAGGGGGGGGTCCTACAATGAGCAGTTCTTC. This sequence encodes CASIYRGGSYNEQFF.